These 25 T cell receptor beta chains were all obtained from the same sample, sequenced in a study of T cell responses to AZD1222 COVID-19 vaccine. Method: immunoSEQ multiplex PCR; TCRdb's copy keeps in-frame clones and lacks some. The sample has under 130,000 clones; 87% are singletons. The sample was peripheral blood, taken 28 days after the second AZD1222 dose. These receptor sequences come from an adult who received the AZD1222 COVID-19 vaccine.

This clone was picked up a small number of times. Other DNA sequences in the same sample also yield this CDR3. V gene TRBV3-1 (or the pseudogene TRBV3-2) combines with J gene TRBJ1-1; a weak D match, TRBD1 (5 bases). Trimming left V 3 bases short and J 0 bases short, with 11 bases between. Germline-derived CDR1 and CDR2 are LGHDT and YNNKEL (reference sequence). The CDR3 runs to 15 residues. The CDR3 reads CASSHGGRMNTEAFF. The DNA of the CDR3 is TGTGCCAGCAGCCATGGGGGAAGGATGAACACTGAAGCTTTCTTT.

The gene calls are TRBV10-2 and TRBJ2-3; the match to TRBD2 covers 11 bases. CDR3 length: 17 amino acids. Unmatched junction bases numbered 10, after V lost 6 bases and J lost 2 bases. The germline CDR1 and CDR2 sequences are WSHSY and SAAADI. CDR3 nucleotide sequence: TGCGCCAGCAGGAAGAACCAGGGACTAGCGGTCACAGATACGCAGTATTTT. Protein sequence: CASRKNQGLAVTDTQYF.

This clone appeared once. The J gene is TRBJ1-3, the V gene TRBV3-1 (or the pseudogene TRBV3-2); no firm D call. V lost 1 base to trimming and J lost 2 bases, with 6 bases between them. Germline loops: CDR1 LGHDT, CDR2 YNNKEL (reference sequence). CDR3 length equals 14 residues. The CDR3, as DNA: TGTGCCAGCAGCCAAGGGATTGCTGGAAACACCATATATTTT. Translated: CASSQGIAGNTIYF.

This clone has just a few counts. Other nucleotide sequences in the sample specify the same CDR3. V and J are TRBV9 and TRBJ1-5, with TRBD1 identical over 7 bases. Germline V CDR1 and CDR2: SGDLS, YYNGEE. This CDR3 contains 15 residues. V lost 0 bases and J lost 3; bases outside the gene matches: 3. CDR3 sequence (DNA): TGTGCCAGCAGCGTAGGCCAGGGGGACAATCAGCCCCAGCATTTT. This sequence encodes CASSVGQGDNQPQHF.

The chain joins TRBV7-8 to TRBJ2-5; D remains ambiguous. Germline-derived CDR1 and CDR2 are SGHVS and FQNEAQ. The V end was cut by 5 bases, the J end by 1 base, with 2 bases between. The CDR3 has 11 amino acids. The CDR3 DNA is TGTGCCAGCAGCCGCCAAGAGACCCAGTACTTC. Protein: CASSRQETQYF.

V is TRBV3-1 (or the pseudogene TRBV3-2) and J is TRBJ2-1, with 10 bases that match TRBD2. The junction had 8 bases not matched to a gene; V was cut back by 0 bases and J by 3 bases. CDR1 and CDR2 (germline): LGHDT, YNNKEL (reference sequence). The CDR3 is 18 residues long. DNA for the CDR3: TGTGCCAGCAGCCAAGATCGATCTAGCGGGAGAGTCTACAATGAGCAGTTCTTC. Protein: CASSQDRSSGRVYNEQFF.

This rearrangement joins TRBV19 to TRBJ2-2; 9 bases map to TRBD2. The CDR3 contains 15 residues. From germline, CDR1 is LNHDA and CDR2 SQIVND (reference sequence). V was clipped by 1 base and J by 7 bases; unmatched bases: 4. CDR3 bases: TGTGCCAGTAGTATAGTAGCGGGAGAAGGCGGGGAGCTGTTTTTT. It yields the protein CASSIVAGEGGELFF. Complete variable domain (other parts from reference TRBV19 and TRBJ2-2): DGGITQSPKYLFRKEGQNVTLSCEQNLNHDAMYWYRQDPGQGLRLIYYSQIVNDFQKGDIAEGYSVSREKKESFPLTVTSAQKNPTAFYLCASSIVAGEGGELFFGEGSRLTVL.

This sequence joins TRBV7-9 and TRBJ1-5; D ambiguous. The CDR3 contains 13 residues. The germline V gene encodes CDR1 SEHNR and CDR2 FQNEAQ (reference sequence). Trimming stripped 7 bases from V and 4 bases from J, with 11 bases between. The CDR3 region is CASTTDVNQPQHF. CDR3 DNA: TGTGCCAGCACAACAGACGTTAATCAGCCCCAGCATTTT. The full variable domain, rest sourced from reference TRBV7-9 and TRBJ1-5, is DTGVSQNPRHKITKRGQNVTFRCDPISEHNRLYWYRQTLGQGPEFLTYFQNEAQLEKSRLLSDRFSAERPKGSFSTLEIQRTEQGDSAMYLCASTTDVNQPQHFGDGTRLSIL.

The V and J genes are TRBV7-9 and TRBJ1-1; 8 nucleotides agree with TRBD1. CDR3 length equals 13 residues. Germline V CDR1 and CDR2: SEHNR, FQNEAQ (reference sequence). The V segment lost 5 bases and the J segment 7 bases; nucleotides outside the gene matches: 6. The chain's CDR3 is CASSIGQGIEAFF. For the CDR3, the DNA is TGTGCCAGCAGCATAGGACAGGGCATTGAAGCTTTCTTT.

V gene TRBV6-5 combines with J gene TRBJ1-5; perhaps TRBD1 as D (5 bases). The CDR3 loop spans 14 amino acids. Trimming took off 6 bases at V and 6 bases at J, with 15 bases between the two ends. Germline V gene sequence: CDR1 MNHEY, CDR2 SVGAGI. The CDR3: CASRQTGRAQPQHF. The CDR3 DNA follows: TGTGCCAGCAGGCAAACGGGCAGGGCTCAGCCCCAGCATTTT.

The chain links TRBV21-1 to TRBJ1-5; the tabulated D call, TRBD1, remains unverified against the DNA. TRBV21-1 is reported as a pseudogene. This CDR3 is built from 17 residues. The CDR3 spells CASSKARQGGSNQPQHF. CDR3 coding DNA: TGTGCCAGCAGCAAAGCCCGACAGGGTGGGAGCAATCAGCCCCAGCATTTT.

This clone showed up just a few times. The rearrangement links TRBV4-2 to TRBJ2-1; 7 bases line up with TRBD1. This CDR3 has 18 amino acids. Germline loops: CDR1 LGHNA, CDR2 YNFKEQ. The J segment lost 2 bases and the V segment lost 1 base, leaving 11 bases of the junction unmatched. The CDR3 is CASSQASGTVDTYNEQFF. CDR3 DNA: TGTGCCAGCAGCCAAGCATCCGGGACAGTTGACACCTACAATGAGCAGTTCTTC.

V gene TRBV6-6 combines with J gene TRBJ1-1, with a possible D match to TRBD1 (6 bases). The CDR3 has 13 residues. Germline CDR1 MNHNY, CDR2 SVGAGI (reference sequence). Trimming stripped 5 bases from V and 4 bases from J, with 11 bases between. Here the CDR3 reads CASSNTGSTEAFF. The CDR3 DNA reads TGTGCCAGCAGTAACACAGGGAGCACTGAAGCTTTCTTT.

This chain connects TRBV7-2 to TRBJ1-2; D is ambiguous. The CDR3 has 13 amino acids. Germline lookup yields CDR1 SGHTA and CDR2 FQGNSA. V lost 3 bases, J lost 7 bases, and 12 bases lay in between. The CDR3 DNA follows: TGTGCCAGCAGCTTGCGTCCCACGACTGGCTACACCTTC. Translating it yields CASSLRPTTGYTF.

This clone was seen only once. V and J are TRBV10-2 and TRBJ2-3; 8 positions match TRBD1. CDR3 length: 19 amino acids. Unmatched junction bases numbered 17, after V lost 6 bases and J lost 0 bases. Germline V CDR1 and CDR2: WSHSY, SAAADI. The CDR3 region is CASRRGLGQGGGSTDTQYF. The DNA for the CDR3 is TGCGCCAGCAGGCGCGGGTTAGGACAGGGCGGTGGTAGCACAGATACGCAGTATTTT.

V is TRBV5-1 and J is TRBJ1-1; TRBD1 aligns across 9 bases. The CDR3 sequence is 15 residues long. CDR1 and CDR2 from the germline V gene are SGHRS and YFSETQ. V lost 5 bases and J lost 3; bases outside the gene matches: 8. The chain's CDR3 is CASSYGTGLDTEAFF. Here the CDR3 DNA reads TGCGCCAGCAGTTATGGGACAGGGTTGGACACTGAAGCTTTCTTT.

About this clone itself: Germline is not matched at one junction end, which may reflect a read error. The CDR3 spells CAISEDAPDRGSF. The CDR3 nucleotides read TGTGCCATCAGTGAGGACGCCCCGGACAGGGGCAGCTTC. The chain carries TRBV10-3 and TRBJ1-2; 9 bases are shared with TRBD1. The CDR3 loop spans 13 amino acids. Germline-derived CDR1 and CDR2 are ENHRY and SYGVKD.

The rearrangement links TRBV28 to TRBJ2-4; 13 bases map to TRBD2. The CDR3 runs to 19 residues. With V trimmed by 3 bases and J by 1 base, 9 bases remained unmatched. The V gene's germline CDR1 is MDHEN and CDR2 SYDVKM. CDR3 residues: CASSLEGLAGRQAKNIQYF. CDR3 DNA sequence: TGTGCCAGCAGTTTGGAGGGACTAGCGGGACGACAGGCCAAAAACATTCAGTACTTC. The complete variable domain, with remaining parts taken from reference TRBV28 and TRBJ2-4, reads DVKVTQSSRYLVKRTGEKVFLECVQDMDHENMFWYRQDPGLGLRLIYFSYDVKMKEKGDIPEGYSVSREKKERFSLILESASTNQTSMYLCASSLEGLAGRQAKNIQYFGAGTRLSVL.

J is TRBJ2-7 and V is TRBV18; D not certain. V shed 6 bases and J shed 2 bases, with 14 bases lying between them. The CDR3 is 14 residues long. From germline, CDR1 is KGHSH and CDR2 LQKENI. The DNA of the CDR3 is TGTGCCAGCTCGCAATTCACAGAGACCTACGAGCAGTACTTC. Translated, it gives CASSQFTETYEQYF.

The chain is built from TRBV4-2 and TRBJ2-2; no clear D. CDR3 length: 14 amino acids. V lost 1 base to trimming and J lost 6 bases, with 9 bases between them. Germline loops: CDR1 LGHNA, CDR2 YNFKEQ. In nucleotides, the CDR3 is TGTGCCAGCAGCCAAGGCTTGGTTTCCGGGGAGCTGTTTTTT. Translated, it gives CASSQGLVSGELFF.

The chain links TRBV5-5 to TRBJ1-5; D perhaps matches TRBD1 (5 bases). The CDR3 is made up of 13 amino acids. The V and J ends lost 3 bases and 4 bases respectively, with 8 bases between them. Per the germline V gene, CDR1 is SGHKS and CDR2 is YYEKEE (reference sequence). The CDR3 coding sequence is TGTGCCAGCAGCTCCGAGGGGAATCAGCCCCAGCATTTT. Its protein is CASSSEGNQPQHF.

The J gene is TRBJ1-4, the V gene TRBV3-1 (or the pseudogene TRBV3-2); D perhaps matches TRBD1 (5 bases). This CDR3 contains 14 residues. From germline, CDR1 is LGHDT and CDR2 YNNKEL (reference sequence). Trimming shortened V by 3 bases and J by 7 bases, and 12 bases separated the two germline ends. The CDR3 protein is CASSHRGLGEKLFF. The DNA for the CDR3 is TGTGCCAGCAGCCATCGGGGCTTAGGTGAAAAACTGTTTTTT.

This chain links TRBV9 with TRBJ2-7; 9 nucleotides agree with TRBD1. CDR3 length: 15 amino acids. Trimming at V came to 3 bases and at J to 2 bases, leaving 6 bases not matched to a gene. Per the germline V gene, CDR1 is SGDLS and CDR2 is YYNGEE. CDR3 DNA sequence: TGTGCCAGCAGCGCCGAGGGACAGGGCCCCTACGAGCAGTACTTC. Protein product: CASSAEGQGPYEQYF.

The chain employs TRBV9 and TRBJ2-1; D is undetermined. Germline V gives CDR1 SGDLS, CDR2 YYNGEE. Trimming removed 0 bases from V and 2 bases from J, with 3 bases in between. CDR3 length: 13 amino acids. The CDR3 loop is CASSVVAYNEQFF. The DNA of the CDR3 is TGTGCCAGCAGCGTAGTGGCCTACAATGAGCAGTTCTTC.

The V call is TRBV27, the J call TRBJ2-7, with D uncertain. This CDR3 region has 12 residues. The germline gives CDR1 MNHEY, CDR2 SMNVEV (reference sequence). Trimming cost V 8 bases and J 7 bases, with 15 bases left between them. The chain's CDR3 is CASSSTSREQYF. The CDR3 bases are TGTGCCAGCTCTTCAACGTCGAGGGAGCAGTACTTC.